These 17 T cell receptor beta chains were all obtained from the same sample, sequenced in a study of a mutant IDH1 vaccine in newly diagnosed glioma. Their specific antigens are unknown. Clones were sequenced by immunoSEQ multiplex PCR, and TCRdb holds only the in-frame ones, with some missing. The data hold approximately 84,000 clones, with approximately 78% observed a single time. Regarding time point: week 47, end of study. Vaccination comprised doses that each held 300 ug of mutant IDH1 20-mer peptide, plus topical imiquimod. The material was PBMCs, obtained from a glioma patient whose treatment included an IDH1 peptide vaccine. The receptors were sampled from a man aged 35-49 years with glioma.

The V call is TRBV9, the J call TRBJ2-1; no clear D gene. Germline loops: CDR1 SGDLS, CDR2 YYNGEE. The CDR3 sequence is 12 residues long. V was cut by 0 bases and J by 5 bases, with 3 bases left in between. The CDR3 DNA is TGTGCCAGCAGCGTAGAGCACAATGAGCAGTTCTTC. This gives the protein CASSVEHNEQFF.

The chain combines TRBV7-2 with TRBJ2-5; TRBD2 matches 12 bases. The CDR3 is 14 residues long. J was trimmed by 5 bases and V by 4 bases; bases with no gene match: 2. CDR1 SGHTA and CDR2 FQGNSA come from the germline V gene. The CDR3 is CASSSGLAGETQYF. The DNA for the CDR3 is TGTGCCAGCAGCTCCGGACTAGCGGGGGAGACCCAGTACTTC.

This chain connects TRBV5-1 to TRBJ1-5; 12 nucleotides align to TRBD1. From germline, CDR1 is SGHRS and CDR2 YFSETQ. CDR3 size: 17 residues. Trimming removed 0 bases from V and 4 bases from J; junction bases left unmatched: 5. In DNA form, the CDR3 reads TGCGCCAGCAGCTTGGGACCGGGACAGGGGGCGAATCAGCCCCAGCATTTT. It translates to CASSLGPGQGANQPQHF.

This clone appeared a few times. The genes are TRBV6-1 and TRBJ2-6; D may match TRBD1 or TRBD2 (6 bases each). Deletions cut 1 base from V and 2 bases from J, with 9 bases between. This CDR3 is 16 amino acids long. The germline gives CDR1 MNHNS, CDR2 SASEGT. The CDR3 nucleotides are TGTGCCAGCAGTGAAGAGGGGGGAGCTGGGGCCAACGTCCTGACTTTC. It yields the protein CASSEEGGAGANVLTF.

V is TRBV9 and J is TRBJ2-3; the match to TRBD2 covers 14 bases. Germline loops: CDR1 SGDLS, CDR2 YYNGEE. After removal of 4 bases from V and 8 bases from J, the junction contained 15 bases not matched to a gene. CDR3 length equals 18 residues. The CDR3 sequence is CASSQGLAGAPSLFTQYF. DNA for the CDR3: TGTGCCAGCAGCCAGGGACTAGCGGGGGCCCCATCATTGTTTACGCAGTATTTT.

The rearrangement joins TRBV2 to TRBJ2-2, with 8 bases identical to TRBD1. The CDR3 consists of 15 residues. Germline CDR1 SNHLY, CDR2 FYNNEI. Germline trimming cut 4 bases from V and 6 bases from J; bases unmatched to any gene: 7. This CDR3 is CASSATRGRSGELFF. The CDR3 region has the DNA TGTGCCAGCAGTGCCACCAGGGGGCGCTCCGGGGAGCTGTTTTTT.

The rearrangement links TRBV28 to TRBJ2-5, with 8 bases lining up with TRBD2. The CDR3 contains 16 residues. Losses at the gene ends were 4 bases for V and 0 bases for J; bases not matched to a gene: 7. Germline-derived CDR1 and CDR2 are MDHEN and SYDVKM. CDR3 bases: TGTGCCAGCAGTTCCGGGAGGGAGGCCTACCAAGAGACCCAGTACTTC. This gives the protein CASSSGREAYQETQYF.

The rearrangement joins TRBV27 to TRBJ2-3, with D possibly being TRBD1 (6 bases). This CDR3 spans 10 amino acids. In germline, CDR1 is MNHEY, CDR2 SMNVEV (reference sequence). Trimming cost V 9 bases and J 5 bases, with 6 bases left between them. As DNA, the CDR3 is TGTGCCAGAGGGGGAGATACGCAGTATTTT. Amino acids: CARGGDTQYF.

Only a few counts were recorded for this clone. The CDR3 sequence is CASSQRPGQGNQPQHF. The CDR3, as DNA: TGCGCCAGCAGCCAACGCCCGGGACAGGGGAATCAGCCCCAGCATTTT. The gene calls are TRBV4-1 and TRBJ1-5; 10 bases align to TRBD1. V shed 2 bases and J 4 bases; nucleotides not matched to a gene: 5. The germline CDR1 and CDR2 sequences are MGHRA and YSYEKL. CDR3 length equals 16 residues.

This clone was detected once. This chain connects TRBV7-6 to TRBJ2-1; the D gene could be TRBD1 or TRBD2 (5 bases each). CDR1 is SGHVS and CDR2 is FNYEAQ in the germline V gene. V was cut by 6 bases and J by 4 bases, with 19 bases left in between. This CDR3 contains 16 residues. CDR3 residues: CASSQPDRDPYNEQFF. The DNA of the CDR3 is TGTGCCAGCAGTCAACCCGACCGGGACCCATACAATGAGCAGTTCTTC.

The rearrangement joins TRBV7-2 to TRBJ2-1; 8 positions agree with TRBD1. The trim removed 5 bases at V and 8 bases at J, leaving 5 bases unmatched. This CDR3 comprises 13 residues. Germline CDR1 reads SGHTA; CDR2 reads FQGNSA. CDR3 sequence (DNA): TGTGCCAGCAGCCAGGACAGGGACGATGAGCAGTTCTTC. The encoded protein is CASSQDRDDEQFF.

J is TRBJ1-5 and V is TRBV4-3; D may be TRBD1 (6 bases). Germline values: CDR1 LGHNA, CDR2 YSLEER. Trimming cost V 0 bases and J 11 bases, with 17 bases left between them. CDR3 length: 15 amino acids. The CDR3 loop is CASSQDRGGHSAQHF. The DNA for the CDR3 is TGCGCCAGCAGCCAAGATCGAGGGGGACATTCGGCCCAGCATTTT.

The chain is built from TRBV5-5 and TRBJ2-1, with a weak D call TRBD2 (6 bases). The CDR3 spans 18 residues. Trimming shortened V by 4 bases and J by 0 bases, and 20 bases separated the two germline ends. Germline loops: CDR1 SGHKS, CDR2 YYEKEE (reference sequence). The CDR3, as DNA: TGTGCCAGCAGCCCGGGACGGGTAGCGGCGACCTCCTACAATGAGCAGTTCTTC. It yields the protein CASSPGRVAATSYNEQFF.

CDR3 sequence reads: CASSELVPSGLLSASYNEQFF. The CDR3 DNA sequence: TGTGCCAGCAGCGAATTGGTTCCCTCCGGTCTTCTTAGCGCCTCCTACAATGAGCAGTTCTTC. The gene calls are TRBV14 and TRBJ2-1; a possible D gene is TRBD2 (5 bases). In germline, CDR1 is SGHDN, CDR2 FVKESK. V lost 5 bases, J lost 0 bases, and 29 bases lay in between. The CDR3 runs 21 residues. The whole variable domain, remainder taken from reference TRBV14 and TRBJ2-1, is EAGVTQFPSHSVIEKGQTVTLRCDPISGHDNLYWYRRVMGKEIKFLLHFVKESKQDESGMPNNRFLAERTGGTYSTLKVQPAELEDSGVYFCASSELVPSGLLSASYNEQFFGPGTRLTVL.

This clone was counted between two and nine times. The genes are TRBV7-2 and TRBJ2-3; 11 bases align to TRBD2. Germline V lookup: CDR1 SGHTA, CDR2 FQGNSA. With V trimmed by 5 bases and J by 2 bases, 3 bases remained unmatched. The CDR3 is 15 amino acids. The CDR3 nucleotides are TGTGCCAGCAGCATTAGCGGGGGGGCCACAGATACGCAGTATTTT. This encodes CASSISGGATDTQYF.

The chain couples TRBV4-3 to TRBJ2-1; D is perhaps TRBD2 (6 bases). The V gene lost 0 bases and the J gene lost 5 bases, with 8 bases spanning the gap. Germline values: CDR1 LGHNA, CDR2 YSLEER. The CDR3 runs to 14 residues. The CDR3 DNA is TGCGCCAGCAGCCAAGATAGGAGGGACAATGAGCAGTTCTTC. This codes for CASSQDRRDNEQFF.

Only one count was recorded for this clone. This rearrangement joins TRBV5-1 to TRBJ2-2; D perhaps matches TRBD2 (5 bases). The CDR3 is 15 amino acids. Deletions cut 1 base from V and 3 bases from J, with 10 bases between. Per germline, CDR1 SGHRS and CDR2 YFSETQ. The CDR3 loop reads CASSLRLADTGELFF. CDR3 coding DNA: TGCGCCAGCAGCTTGAGGCTAGCAGACACCGGGGAGCTGTTTTTT.